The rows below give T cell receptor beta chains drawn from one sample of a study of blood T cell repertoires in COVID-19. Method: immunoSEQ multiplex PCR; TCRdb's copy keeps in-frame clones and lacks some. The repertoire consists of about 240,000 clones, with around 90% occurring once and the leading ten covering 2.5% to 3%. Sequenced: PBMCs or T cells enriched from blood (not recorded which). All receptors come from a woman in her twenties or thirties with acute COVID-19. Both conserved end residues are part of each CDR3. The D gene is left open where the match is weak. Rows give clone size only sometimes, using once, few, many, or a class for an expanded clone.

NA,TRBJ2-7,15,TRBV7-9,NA,TGTGCCAGCAGCTTAGACAGGGAAAGGGCCTACGAGCAGTACTTC,CASSLDRERAYEQYF
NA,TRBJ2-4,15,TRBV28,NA,TGTGCCAGCAGTTTCCAGGGACTAGCCAAAAACATTCAGTACTTC,CASSFQGLAKNIQYF
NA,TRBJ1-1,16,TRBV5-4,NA,TGTGCCTGCTCCGGATCGGAGATTGCCCTGAACACTGAAGCTTTCTTT,CACSGSEIALNTEAFF
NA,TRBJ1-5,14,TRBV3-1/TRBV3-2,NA,TGTGCCAGCAGCCTTGACACTAGCAATCAGCCCCAGCATTTT,CASSLDTSNQPQHF
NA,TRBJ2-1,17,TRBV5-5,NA,TGTGCCAGCAGCGCGCGGACTAGACAGGGGTCCTACAATGAGCAGTTCTTC,CASSARTRQGSYNEQFF
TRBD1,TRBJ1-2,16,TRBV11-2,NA,TGTGCCAGCAGCTTCACAGGGGGGGGAGCTAACTATGGCTACACCTTC,CASSFTGGGANYGYTF
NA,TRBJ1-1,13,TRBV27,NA,TGTGCCAGCAGTCAACAGGGGAACACTGAAGCTTTCTTT,CASSQQGNTEAFF
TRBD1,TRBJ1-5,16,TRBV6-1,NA,TGTGCCAGCAGTGCGAACAGGGGGCATGGCAATCAGCCCCAGCATTTT,CASSANRGHGNQPQHF
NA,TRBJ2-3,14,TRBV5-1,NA,TGCGCCAGCAGCGTGGGGTCGGGTACAGATACGCAGTATTTT,CASSVGSGTDTQYF
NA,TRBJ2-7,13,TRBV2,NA,TGTGCCAGCAGACAGACAGAACCCTACGAGCAGTACTTC,CASRQTEPYEQYF
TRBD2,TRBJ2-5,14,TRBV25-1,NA,TGTGCCAGCAGTGTTAGCGGGACCGGGGGGACCCAGTACTTC,CASSVSGTGGTQYF
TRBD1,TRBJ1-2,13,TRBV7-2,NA,TGTGCCAGCCGGTCAGGGGGCGCGGATGGCTACACCTTC,CASRSGGADGYTF
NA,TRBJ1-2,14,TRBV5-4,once,TGTGCCAGCAGCTTGGGGACAGCCATAAATGGCTACACCTTC,CASSLGTAINGYTF
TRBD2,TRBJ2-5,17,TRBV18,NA,TGTGCCAGCTCACCATGGGGCGGGGACTACCACCAAGAGACCCAGTACTTC,CASSPWGGDYHQETQYF
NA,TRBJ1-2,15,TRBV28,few,TGTGCCAGCAGCCGCTTAGGGGCCTCCCGTTATGGCTACACCTTC,CASSRLGASRYGYTF
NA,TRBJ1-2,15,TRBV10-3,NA,TGTGCCATCAGTGAGTCGGGGGACATACACTATGGCTACACCTTC,CAISESGDIHYGYTF
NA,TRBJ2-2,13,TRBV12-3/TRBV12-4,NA,TGTGCCAGCAGTTTTCAGGGCTCCGGGGAGCTGTTTTTT,CASSFQGSGELFF
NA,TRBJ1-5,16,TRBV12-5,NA,TGTGCTAGTGGTTTGGTACTCGGGGGGGCTGGCCAGCCCCAGCATTTT,CASGLVLGGAGQPQHF
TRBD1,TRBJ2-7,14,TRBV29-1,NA,TGCAGCGTTACTCTACAGGGGTGGGACTACGAGCAGTACTTC,CSVTLQGWDYEQYF
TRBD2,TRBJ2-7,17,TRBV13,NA,TGTGCCAGCAGCTTAGTTTCTAGCGGGGGGACCTCCTACGAGCAGTACTTC,CASSLVSSGGTSYEQYF
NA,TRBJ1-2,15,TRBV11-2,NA,TGTGCCAGCAGCTTCGCCCGGGGTAGAAACTATGGCTACACCTTC,CASSFARGRNYGYTF
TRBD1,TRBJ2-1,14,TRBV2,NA,TGTGCCAGCCAATTAAGGGGGCTGGGGAATGAGCAGTTCTTC,CASQLRGLGNEQFF